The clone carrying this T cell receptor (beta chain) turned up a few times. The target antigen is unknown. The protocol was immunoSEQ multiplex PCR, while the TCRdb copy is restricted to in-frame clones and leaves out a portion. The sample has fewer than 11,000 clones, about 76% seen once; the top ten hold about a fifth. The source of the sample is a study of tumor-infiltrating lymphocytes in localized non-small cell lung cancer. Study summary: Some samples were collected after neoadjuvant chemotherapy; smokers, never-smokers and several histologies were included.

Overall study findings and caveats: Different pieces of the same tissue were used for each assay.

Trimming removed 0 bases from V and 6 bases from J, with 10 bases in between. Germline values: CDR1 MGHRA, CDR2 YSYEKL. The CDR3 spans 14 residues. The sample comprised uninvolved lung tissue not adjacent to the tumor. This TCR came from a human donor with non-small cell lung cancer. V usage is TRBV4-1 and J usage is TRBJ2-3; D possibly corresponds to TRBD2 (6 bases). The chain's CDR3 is CASSQEGGGDTQYF. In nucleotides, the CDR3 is TGCGCCAGCAGCCAAGAGGGTGGGGGGGATACGCAGTATTTT.